Below, 23 T cell receptor beta chains from the same sample are listed, as sequenced in a study of CD8 T cells in ankylosing spondylitis. TCRdb reprocessed the 5' RACE reads via MiXCR and lists one record per CDR3 protein. The sample lists about 220,000 distinct CDR3 sequences; approximately 10% were seen once. Sequencing input: blood, either unsorted or a sorted T cell fraction (not recorded which). These receptors came from a male donor with ankylosing spondylitis or in good health (not recorded which).

The sample holds many counts of this clonotype. The chain employs TRBV20-1 and TRBJ1-1, with 11 bases that match TRBD1. Trimming cost V 5 bases and J 1 base; bases outside gene matches: 6. Germline CDR1 DFQATT, CDR2 SNEGSKA (reference sequence). The CDR3 is made up of 15 amino acids. CDR3 bases: TGCAGTGCTCCCCCCGGGACAGGGGGGAACACTGAAGCTTTCTTT. Protein sequence: CSAPPGTGGNTEAFF.

This clonotype has a count of ten or more. V gene TRBV5-1 combines with J gene TRBJ1-1; 9 bases fit TRBD1. The junction had 8 bases not matched to a gene; V was cut back by 4 bases and J by 4 bases. Germline V gives CDR1 SGHRS, CDR2 YFSETQ. This CDR3 is built from 15 residues. The CDR3 here is CASSRTQGASTEAFF. In DNA form, the CDR3 reads TGCGCCAGCAGCAGGACACAGGGGGCGAGCACTGAAGCTTTCTTT.

At least ten counts were recorded for this clonotype. The gene calls are TRBV5-6 and TRBJ1-5; possible D gene TRBD1, 5 bases. The CDR3 covers 14 residues. CDR1 and CDR2 from the germline V gene are SGHDT and YYEEEE. The ends were cut back, 1 base at V and 5 bases at J, with 10 bases in the middle. CDR3 nucleotides: TGTGCCAGCAGCTTGAGACAGTCACATCAGCCCCAGCATTTT. It encodes CASSLRQSHQPQHF. Together with reference TRBV5-6 and TRBJ1-5, the CDR3 gives the full variable domain: DAGVTQSPTHLIKTRGQQVTLRCSPKSGHDTVSWYQQALGQGPQFIFQYYEEEERQRGNFPDRFSGHQFPNYSSELNVNALLLGDSALYLCASSLRQSHQPQHFGDGTRLSIL.

The chain uses TRBV5-1 and TRBJ2-5; 11 bases match TRBD2. Losses at the gene ends were 2 bases for V and 1 base for J; bases not matched to a gene: 4. The CDR3 covers 16 residues. Germline V gives CDR1 SGHRS, CDR2 YFSETQ. This CDR3 reads CASSFLTSGAQETQYF. CDR3 coding DNA: TGCGCCAGCAGCTTTCTGACTAGCGGGGCCCAAGAGACCCAGTACTTC.

This clonotype was observed a handful of times. This chain links TRBV28 with TRBJ2-7; TRBD1 matches at 9 bases. The V and J ends lost 7 bases and 1 base, in that order; junction bases with no gene match: 8. Germline loops: CDR1 MDHEN, CDR2 SYDVKM. There are 15 residues in the CDR3. Here the CDR3 DNA reads TGTGCCAGCACGCCGAGGGGGACAGGGTCCTACGAGCAGTACTTC. It encodes CASTPRGTGSYEQYF.

J is TRBJ1-2 and V is TRBV7-2, with TRBD1 identical over 12 bases. CDR1 and CDR2 from the germline V gene are SGHTA and FQGNSA. The CDR3 has 15 amino acids. J lost 6 bases, V lost 5 bases, and 7 bases had no gene match. The CDR3 bases are TGTGCCAGCAGCACGAGGGACAGGGGGCGTGATGGCTACACCTTC. Translation: CASSTRDRGRDGYTF.

This clonotype was observed a handful of times. The genes are TRBV7-2 and TRBJ1-4; D ambiguous. Germline CDR1 reads SGHTA; CDR2 reads FQGNSA. Between the trimmed V and J ends, which lost 4 bases and 8 bases, there was a span of 17 bases. This CDR3 contains 15 residues. The CDR3 bases are TGTGCCAGCAGCTCAGTTCCGGGCAACACGGAAAAACTGTTTTTT. Amino acid sequence: CASSSVPGNTEKLFF.

At least ten counts were recorded for this clonotype. The gene calls are TRBV5-8 and TRBJ2-2; D unclear. The germline V and J ends were trimmed by 0 bases and 7 bases, with 10 bases remaining between them. The CDR3 totals 14 residues. Germline assignment: CDR1 SGHTS and CDR2 YDEGEE. The CDR3 loop is CASSLAPSHGELFF. CDR3 nucleotide sequence: TGTGCCAGCAGCTTGGCCCCGAGCCACGGGGAGCTGTTTTTT.

Only a few counts were recorded for this clonotype. The rearrangement joins TRBV7-2 to TRBJ2-2, with 8 bases matching TRBD2. The CDR3 has 15 residues. Germline V gene data show CDR1 as SGHTA and CDR2 as FQGNSA. Trimming cost V 3 bases and J 5 bases; bases outside gene matches: 5. CDR3 DNA: TGTGCCAGCAGCTTCGCGGCGGGGGGTACCGGGGAGCTGTTTTTT. Protein sequence: CASSFAAGGTGELFF.

Ten or more counts support this clonotype. The chain's CDR3 is CASSPSREITDTQYF. The CDR3 coding sequence is TGTGCCAGCTCACCGTCTCGAGAGATCACAGATACGCAGTATTTT. V usage is TRBV18 and J usage is TRBJ2-3; D is unclear. V lost 3 bases and J 2 bases, leaving 12 bases between the germline ends. Germline V gives CDR1 KGHSH, CDR2 LQKENI. The CDR3 spans 15 residues.

The genes are TRBV5-5 and TRBJ1-2; TRBD1 is a possible D gene (5 bases). V lost 4 bases and J 1 base, leaving 8 bases between the germline ends. Germline CDR1 is SGHKS and CDR2 is YYEKEE (reference sequence). The CDR3 loop spans 13 amino acids. CDR3 sequence: CASSRGVNYGYTF. Written as DNA, the CDR3 is TGTGCCAGCAGCCGGGGGGTTAACTATGGCTACACCTTC.

This chain uses TRBV4-2 with TRBJ2-5, with 10 nucleotides matching TRBD2. The germline gives CDR1 LGHNA, CDR2 YNFKEQ. The V and J ends lost 5 bases and 5 bases, in that order; junction bases with no gene match: 8. The CDR3 sequence is 15 residues long. DNA of the CDR3: TGTGCCAGCAGCGTTCAGCGGGGGGGCTTGGAGACCCAGTACTTC. Translated, it gives CASSVQRGGLETQYF.

This clonotype was seen many times. The CDR3 DNA reads as TGTGCCAGCAGCTTAGAAGAAGAGACCCAGTACTTC. Protein: CASSLEEETQYF. The chain carries TRBV11-2 and TRBJ2-5; D gene ambiguous. Trimming shortened V by 0 bases and J by 3 bases, and 2 bases separated the two germline ends. The CDR3 is made up of 12 amino acids. CDR1 and CDR2 (germline): SGHAT, FQNNGV.

The chain has TRBV5-1 and TRBJ2-2; maybe TRBD2 (5 bases). Germline CDR1 is SGHRS and CDR2 is YFSETQ. There are 15 residues in the CDR3. V was clipped by 4 bases and J by 2 bases, with 12 bases between them. The CDR3: CASSGAGLNTGELFF. The CDR3, as DNA: TGCGCCAGCAGCGGAGCCGGACTTAACACCGGGGAGCTGTTTTTT. Combining the CDR3 with reference TRBV5-1 and TRBJ2-2 gives the whole variable domain KAGVTQTPRYLIKTRGQQVTLSCSPISGHRSVSWYQQTPGQGLQFLFEYFSETQRNKGNFPGRFSGRQFSNSRSEMNVSTLELGDSALYLCASSGAGLNTGELFFGEGSRLTVL.

This clonotype was observed a handful of times. This rearrangement joins TRBV27 to TRBJ2-2; the match to TRBD2 covers 8 bases. The junction had 4 bases not matched to a gene; V was cut back by 5 bases and J by 5 bases. CDR1 is MNHEY and CDR2 is SMNVEV in the germline V gene (reference sequence). This CDR3 is built from 14 residues. The CDR3 here is CASSVPGGTGELFF. The DNA for the CDR3 is TGTGCCAGCAGTGTTCCGGGAGGGACCGGGGAGCTGTTTTTT.

This clonotype was seen many times. V usage is TRBV5-1 and J usage is TRBJ1-1; D remains ambiguous. CDR1 is SGHRS and CDR2 is YFSETQ in the germline V gene. Trimming took off 4 bases at V and 6 bases at J, with 16 bases between the two ends. The CDR3 is made up of 14 amino acids. The chain's CDR3 is CASSPSGGRPEAFF. The CDR3, as DNA: TGCGCCAGCAGCCCCAGTGGAGGGAGACCTGAAGCTTTCTTT. The full variable domain, completed using reference TRBV5-1 and TRBJ1-1, is KAGVTQTPRYLIKTRGQQVTLSCSPISGHRSVSWYQQTPGQGLQFLFEYFSETQRNKGNFPGRFSGRQFSNSRSEMNVSTLELGDSALYLCASSPSGGRPEAFFGQGTRLTVV.

V is TRBV24-1 and J is TRBJ1-2; D possibly corresponds to TRBD1 (5 bases). Looked up from germline, CDR1 is KGHDR and CDR2 is SFDVKD. V gave up 3 bases and J gave up 8 bases, with 21 bases separating them. This CDR3 spans 16 amino acids. CDR3 protein: CATSDLNLSGRSGYTF. The CDR3 bases are TGTGCCACCAGTGATCTGAACCTATCAGGGAGGAGCGGCTACACCTTC.

At least ten counts were recorded for this clonotype. The chain combines TRBV5-1 with TRBJ2-3, with 12 bases identical to TRBD2. V was pared by 4 bases and J by 1 base, with 4 bases of the junction left unmatched. The CDR3 runs 16 residues. The germline V gene has CDR1 SGHRS and CDR2 YFSETQ. This CDR3 is CASSLRTSGGTDTQYF. In DNA form, the CDR3 reads TGCGCCAGCAGCCTCCGGACTAGCGGGGGCACAGATACGCAGTATTTT.

In its sample, this clonotype was seen many times. The chain links TRBV18 to TRBJ1-1; D is uncertain. The CDR3 has 14 amino acids. Germline values: CDR1 KGHSH, CDR2 LQKENI. Trimming removed 3 bases at V and 1 base at J, with 9 bases between. This CDR3 reads CASSPGSRNTEAFF. The DNA of the CDR3 is TGTGCCAGCTCACCGGGGAGCAGGAACACTGAAGCTTTCTTT. The full variable domain, rest sourced from reference TRBV18 and TRBJ1-1, is NAGVMQNPRHLVRRRGQEARLRCSPMKGHSHVYWYRQLPEEGLKFMVYLQKENIIDESGMPKERFSAEFPKEGPSILRIQQVVRGDSAAYFCASSPGSRNTEAFFGQGTRLTVV.

Ten or more counts support this clonotype. V is TRBV5-1 and J is TRBJ2-5; D uncertain. Looked up from germline, CDR1 is SGHRS and CDR2 is YFSETQ. This CDR3 contains 17 residues. V lost 1 base and J lost 1, with 17 bases in between. CDR3 residues: CASSLNNLYSSQETQYF. CDR3 nucleotide sequence: TGCGCCAGCAGCTTGAATAACCTGTACTCCTCCCAAGAGACCCAGTACTTC. The complete variable domain, with remaining parts taken from reference TRBV5-1 and TRBJ2-5, reads KAGVTQTPRYLIKTRGQQVTLSCSPISGHRSVSWYQQTPGQGLQFLFEYFSETQRNKGNFPGRFSGRQFSNSRSEMNVSTLELGDSALYLCASSLNNLYSSQETQYFGPGTRLLVL.

This clonotype was detected many times. This chain links TRBV9 with TRBJ1-1; maybe TRBD1 (6 bases). Germline V CDR1 and CDR2: SGDLS, YYNGEE. The CDR3 spans 12 residues. V lost 2 bases, J lost 8 bases, and 10 bases lay in between. CDR3 sequence reads: CASSVGGGEAFF. In DNA, the CDR3 is TGTGCCAGCAGCGTGGGAGGGGGGGAAGCTTTCTTT.

In its sample, this clonotype was seen a few times. The CDR3 protein is CASSFADRYTIYF. DNA for the CDR3: TGTGCCAGCAGTTTCGCTGACAGGTACACCATATATTTT. This chain uses TRBV12-3 or TRBV12-4 with TRBJ1-3, with D possibly being TRBD1 (6 bases). Trimming pared 3 bases from V and 8 bases from J, leaving 11 bases between. This CDR3 spans 13 amino acids.

This clonotype was seen ten or more times. The V gene is TRBV7-9, the J gene TRBJ2-1; D might be TRBD2 (6 bases). V was cut by 6 bases and J by 3 bases, with 15 bases left in between. CDR1 is SEHNR, CDR2 FQNEAQ, per germline (reference sequence). This CDR3 is built from 15 residues. This CDR3 is CASRAVGDFYNEQFF. Here the CDR3 DNA reads TGTGCCAGCAGGGCAGTGGGGGACTTCTACAATGAGCAGTTCTTC.